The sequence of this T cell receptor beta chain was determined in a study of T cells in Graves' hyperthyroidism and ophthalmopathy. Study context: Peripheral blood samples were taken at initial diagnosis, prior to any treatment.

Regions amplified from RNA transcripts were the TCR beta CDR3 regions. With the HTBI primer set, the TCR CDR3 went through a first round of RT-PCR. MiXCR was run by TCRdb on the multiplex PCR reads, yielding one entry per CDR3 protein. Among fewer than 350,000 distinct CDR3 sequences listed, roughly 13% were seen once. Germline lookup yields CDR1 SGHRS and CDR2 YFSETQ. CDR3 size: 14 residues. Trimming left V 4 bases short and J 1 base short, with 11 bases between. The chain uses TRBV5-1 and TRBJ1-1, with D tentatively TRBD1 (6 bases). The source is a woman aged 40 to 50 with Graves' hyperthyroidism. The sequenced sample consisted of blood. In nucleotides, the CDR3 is TGCGCCAGCAGCCATCCGGGACAGAACACTGAAGCTTTCTTT. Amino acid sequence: CASSHPGQNTEAFF.